These T cell receptor beta chains were read from a single sample in a study of T cell changes during pregnancy in multiple sclerosis. Assay: immunoSEQ multiplex PCR; the TCRdb copy retains only in-frame clones and omits some. The sample shows some 46,000 clones, approximately 92% of them seen only once. The sequencing sample was made of peripheral blood. The receptors come from a female donor with multiple sclerosis, enrolled in a pregnancy study. Each CDR3 is given with its conserved first and last residue. Fields, in order: D gene, V gene, clone size, J gene, CDR3 DNA, CDR3 protein. The D gene is left open where the match is weak. A row's size may be missing; if present it is once, few, many or a size class.

D gene: TRBD1
V gene: TRBV7-9
clone size: NA
J gene: TRBJ2-1
CDR3 DNA: TGTGCCAGCAGCTACGACAGGGGCAATGAGCAGTTCTTC
CDR3 protein: CASSYDRGNEQFF

D gene: NA
V gene: TRBV27
clone size: NA
J gene: TRBJ1-1
CDR3 DNA: TGTGCCAGTGGAGCACGGAGAGGGCACACTGAAGCTTTCTTT
CDR3 protein: CASGARRGHTEAFF

D gene: TRBD1
V gene: TRBV4-2
clone size: NA
J gene: TRBJ1-2
CDR3 DNA: TGTGCCAGCAGCCAAGATCCACAGGGGGCGGTTGTGGATGGCTACACCTTC
CDR3 protein: CASSQDPQGAVVDGYTF

D gene: NA
V gene: TRBV5-1
clone size: NA
J gene: TRBJ1-3
CDR3 DNA: TGCGCCAGCAGCGAAGGGGACGGAAACACCATATATTTT
CDR3 protein: CASSEGDGNTIYF

D gene: TRBD2
V gene: TRBV7-9
clone size: NA
J gene: TRBJ2-5
CDR3 DNA: TGTGCCAGCAGCTCGACTAGCGGGCTACGAGAGACCCAGTACTTC
CDR3 protein: CASSSTSGLRETQYF

D gene: NA
V gene: TRBV18
clone size: NA
J gene: TRBJ2-7
CDR3 DNA: TGTGCCAGCTCACCATCGGACTCCTACGAGCAGTACTTC
CDR3 protein: CASSPSDSYEQYF

D gene: TRBD2
V gene: TRBV5-1
clone size: NA
J gene: TRBJ2-7
CDR3 DNA: TGCGCCAGCAGCTTTGTGGGACTAGCGGGAACTGACGAGCAGTACTTC
CDR3 protein: CASSFVGLAGTDEQYF

D gene: NA
V gene: TRBV20-1
clone size: NA
J gene: TRBJ1-2
CDR3 DNA: TGCAGTGTAGGGTCCGGCTACACCTTC
CDR3 protein: CSVGSGYTF

D gene: NA
V gene: TRBV6-5
clone size: NA
J gene: TRBJ2-7
CDR3 DNA: TGTGCCAGCACCAGACGGGTGGGGAACTACGAGCAGTACTTC
CDR3 protein: CASTRRVGNYEQYF

D gene: NA
V gene: TRBV6-1
clone size: NA
J gene: TRBJ1-4
CDR3 DNA: TGTGCCAGCAGCCGATTGACAAGGAGGGAAAAACTGTTTTTT
CDR3 protein: CASSRLTRREKLFF

D gene: TRBD2
V gene: TRBV7-8
clone size: NA
J gene: TRBJ2-7
CDR3 DNA: TGTGCCAGCAGCTTATCGTCTCTTGGAGCGGGAGGGGGGGAGCAGTACTTC
CDR3 protein: CASSLSSLGAGGGEQYF

D gene: NA
V gene: TRBV18
clone size: NA
J gene: TRBJ2-7
CDR3 DNA: TGTGCCAGCTCACCATTGAGGGATGGGCAGTACTTC
CDR3 protein: CASSPLRDGQYF

D gene: TRBD2
V gene: TRBV4-1
clone size: NA
J gene: TRBJ2-5
CDR3 DNA: TGCGCCAGCAGCCAAATTTGGACTAGCGGGAGGACCCTCCAAGAGACCCAGTACTTC
CDR3 protein: CASSQIWTSGRTLQETQYF

D gene: NA
V gene: TRBV13
clone size: NA
J gene: TRBJ2-7
CDR3 DNA: TGTGCCAGCAGCCCTCCTCGTGGGAGCCTTTACTACGAGCAGTACTTC
CDR3 protein: CASSPPRGSLYYEQYF

D gene: TRBD1
V gene: TRBV2
clone size: NA
J gene: TRBJ2-7
CDR3 DNA: TGTGCCAGCAGTGTCACAGGGGAATACGAGCAGTACTTC
CDR3 protein: CASSVTGEYEQYF

D gene: NA
V gene: TRBV2
clone size: NA
J gene: TRBJ2-7
CDR3 DNA: TGTGCCAGCAGTGAGTACAGGGACTCATCCTACGAGCAGTACTTC
CDR3 protein: CASSEYRDSSYEQYF

D gene: NA
V gene: TRBV7-9
clone size: NA
J gene: TRBJ1-1
CDR3 DNA: TGTGCCAGCGATGTTGGTTCAAGTATCGCTTTCTTT
CDR3 protein: CASDVGSSIAFF

D gene: NA
V gene: TRBV5-6
clone size: NA
J gene: TRBJ1-1
CDR3 DNA: TGTGCCAGCAGCTTGGGGGCCAACACTGAAGCTTTCTTT
CDR3 protein: CASSLGANTEAFF

D gene: TRBD1
V gene: TRBV5-8
clone size: NA
J gene: TRBJ2-5
CDR3 DNA: TGTGCCAGCAGCCCCGGACAGGGGGGAGGAGAGACCCAGTACTTC
CDR3 protein: CASSPGQGGGETQYF

D gene: NA
V gene: TRBV4-3
clone size: NA
J gene: TRBJ1-1
CDR3 DNA: TGCGCCAGCAGCCAGTTCCAGGGGAACACTGAAGCTTTCTTT
CDR3 protein: CASSQFQGNTEAFF

D gene: NA
V gene: TRBV29-1
clone size: NA
J gene: TRBJ2-7
CDR3 DNA: TGCAGCGTTTGTCCAGGGGCTGATCACGAGCAGTACTTC
CDR3 protein: CSVCPGADHEQYF

D gene: NA
V gene: TRBV28
clone size: NA
J gene: TRBJ1-1
CDR3 DNA: TGTGCCAGCAGTTTATTCTTTCGGAATGATGGACTCCCAGGAGGGAACACTGAAGCTTTCTTT
CDR3 protein: CASSLFFRNDGLPGGNTEAFF

D gene: NA
V gene: TRBV5-6
clone size: NA
J gene: TRBJ2-1
CDR3 DNA: TGTGCCAGCAGCTTTGTATCACGCGAGCAGTTCTTC
CDR3 protein: CASSFVSREQFF

D gene: NA
V gene: TRBV9
clone size: NA
J gene: TRBJ2-7
CDR3 DNA: TGTGCCAGCAGCGTAGGAGAAATCTCCTACGAGCAGTACTTC
CDR3 protein: CASSVGEISYEQYF

D gene: NA
V gene: TRBV6-1
clone size: few
J gene: TRBJ2-2
CDR3 DNA: TGTGCCAGCAAGAGGGCCGAGCTGTCCACCGGGGAGCTGTTTTTT
CDR3 protein: CASKRAELSTGELFF

D gene: NA
V gene: TRBV28
clone size: NA
J gene: TRBJ1-2
CDR3 DNA: TGTGCCAGCAGTTTAATAAAAGTTTATGGCTACACCTTC
CDR3 protein: CASSLIKVYGYTF

D gene: TRBD2
V gene: TRBV4-1
clone size: NA
J gene: TRBJ2-5
CDR3 DNA: TGCGCCAGCAGCCAAGATCGCGGGCTAGCGGGAGTCGTCCAAGAGACCCAGTACTTC
CDR3 protein: CASSQDRGLAGVVQETQYF

D gene: NA
V gene: TRBV6-8
clone size: NA
J gene: TRBJ2-7
CDR3 DNA: TGTGCCAGCAGTTATTTCTACGAGCAGTACTTC
CDR3 protein: CASSYFYEQYF

D gene: TRBD2
V gene: TRBV5-1
clone size: NA
J gene: TRBJ2-5
CDR3 DNA: TGCGCCAGCAGCCGCACACCGACTAGCGCCCAAGAGACCCAGTACTTC
CDR3 protein: CASSRTPTSAQETQYF

D gene: NA
V gene: TRBV30
clone size: NA
J gene: TRBJ2-1
CDR3 DNA: TGTGCCTGGAGGTCTAGGGGGAGGGCTCCCAATGAGCAGTTCTTC
CDR3 protein: CAWRSRGRAPNEQFF

D gene: TRBD1
V gene: TRBV29-1
clone size: NA
J gene: TRBJ2-7
CDR3 DNA: TGCAGCGTTGAAGGGACAGGGATCTCTTACGAGCAGTACTTC
CDR3 protein: CSVEGTGISYEQYF